Below, 4 T cell receptor beta chains from the same sample are listed, as sequenced in a study of T cells in Graves' hyperthyroidism and ophthalmopathy. It was RNA transcripts that yielded the amplified TCR beta CDR3 regions. The study used the HTBI primer set for a first-round RT-PCR of the TCR CDR3. TCRdb fed the multiplex PCR reads into MiXCR, producing one record per CDR3 protein. Altogether hundreds of thousands of distinct CDR3 sequences are present, 20% to 30% being singletons, with the ten largest covering approximately 25%. Sequencing used blood. The receptor set was obtained from a man in his forties with Graves' hyperthyroidism that later progressed to Graves' ophthalmopathy.

The CDR3 region is CAWRRHSPLHF. Written as DNA, the CDR3 is TGTGCCTGGCGCCGGCATTCACCCCTCCACTTT. The gene calls are TRBV30 and TRBJ1-6; D gene uncertain. V was trimmed by 5 bases and J by 8 bases, leaving 7 bases between them. The CDR3 is 11 residues long. CDR1 is GTSNPN and CDR2 is SVGIG in the germline V gene (reference sequence).

Ten or more counts support this clonotype. The chain uses TRBV10-3 and TRBJ2-2; a possible D gene is TRBD2 (6 bases). This CDR3 is 15 amino acids long. Germline V gives CDR1 ENHRY, CDR2 SYGVKD. V shed 0 bases and J shed 5 bases, with 10 bases lying between them. The CDR3 protein is CAISESEGGTGELFF. In DNA, the CDR3 is TGTGCCATCAGTGAGTCGGAGGGAGGTACCGGGGAGCTGTTTTTT.

This clonotype was counted many times. This rearrangement joins TRBV30 to TRBJ2-2; D ambiguous. Trimming removed 2 bases from V and 1 base from J, with 5 bases in between. CDR3 length: 13 amino acids. Per the germline V gene, CDR1 is GTSNPN and CDR2 is SVGIG (reference sequence). The CDR3 is CAWSRKNTGELFF. The CDR3 DNA is TGTGCCTGGAGTAGAAAGAACACCGGGGAGCTGTTTTTT.

This clonotype was counted ten times or more. This chain connects TRBV19 to TRBJ1-2, with a possible D match to TRBD1 (6 bases). The CDR3 runs 14 residues. V was shortened by 4 bases and J by 4 bases, with 13 bases between the two germline ends. Germline CDR1 reads LNHDA; CDR2 reads SQIVND (reference sequence). CDR3 protein: CASSTLQGPYGYTF. In DNA, the CDR3 is TGTGCCAGTAGTACCCTCCAGGGGCCCTATGGCTACACCTTC.